Detailed here is one TCR beta chain. These data come from a study of blood T cells in healthy people across ages. The CDR3 loop spans 14 amino acids. Trimming took 2 bases from V and 11 from J, leaving 17 bases between them. Germline V CDR1 and CDR2: ENHRY, SYGVKD. Alongside a J-beta primer mix, a sample-barcoded 5' primer served in a second PCR lasting about 7 to 11 cycles. A single record per CDR3 protein comes from TCRdb applying MiXCR to the 5' RACE reads. The table has roughly 1,500,000 distinct CDR3 sequences, approximately 42% seen once. The receptor was isolated from a woman between 18 and 29 years old in good health. The material sequenced was blood. The rearrangement uses TRBV10-3 and TRBJ2-3; no clear D gene. CDR3 nucleotides: TGTGCCATCAGTGAGGCGACGGTAATCCCAGGGCAGTATTTT. It translates to CAISEATVIPGQYF.